These T cell receptor beta chains were read from a single sample in a study of T cells in Graves' hyperthyroidism and ophthalmopathy. TCRdb re-derived calls from the multiplex PCR reads in MiXCR, one entry per CDR3 protein. The data show under 400,000 distinct CDR3 sequences, 11% to 15% seen once. Sequenced input: blood. These receptors all come from a woman aged 60-75 years with Graves' hyperthyroidism. Each CDR3 is given with its conserved first and last residue. Not every row has a clone size; where given, it reads once, few, many or a size class.

cdr3_aa	v_call	j_call	clone_size
CASRARTGGNYGYTF	TRBV19	TRBJ1-2	-
CAWSLSDTQYF	TRBV30	TRBJ2-3	many
CASSTLRLGGGTDTQYF	TRBV6-2/TRBV6-3	TRBJ2-3	many
CASSLVGTSGTQETQYF	TRBV5-1	TRBJ2-5	-
CASTPRAREGYTF	TRBV5-6	TRBJ1-2	many
CASSRLAEIAKNIQYF	TRBV2	TRBJ2-4	many
CASSSLGHNEQFF	TRBV19	TRBJ2-1	-
CAISESSGSIAKNIQYF	TRBV10-3	TRBJ2-4	many
CAWSLLQHNEQFF	TRBV30	TRBJ2-1	many
CASSTTSRADTQYF	TRBV6-1	TRBJ2-3	few
CASSPPGAGNQPQHF	TRBV3-1	TRBJ1-5	many
CATSSTNGLWYAQYF	TRBV15	TRBJ2-7	few
CASSPPPPFGNYGYTF	TRBV5-1	TRBJ1-2	few
CASSSGLYYEQYF	TRBV12-3/TRBV12-4	TRBJ2-7	many
CASSFLGELFF	TRBV28	TRBJ2-2	many
CASSQLGDNLYGYTF	TRBV3-1	TRBJ1-2	-